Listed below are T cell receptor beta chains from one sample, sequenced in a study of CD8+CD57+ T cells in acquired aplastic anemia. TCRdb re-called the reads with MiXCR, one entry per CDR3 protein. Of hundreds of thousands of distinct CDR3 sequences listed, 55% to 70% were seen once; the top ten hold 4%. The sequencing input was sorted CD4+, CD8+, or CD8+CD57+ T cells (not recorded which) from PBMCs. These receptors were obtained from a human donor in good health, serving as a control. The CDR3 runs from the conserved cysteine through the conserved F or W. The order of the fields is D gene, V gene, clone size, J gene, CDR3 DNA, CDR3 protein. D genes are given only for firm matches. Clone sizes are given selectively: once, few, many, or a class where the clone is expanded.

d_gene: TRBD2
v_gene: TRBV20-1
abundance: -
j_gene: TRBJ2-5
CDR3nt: TGCAGTGTTAGAAAATCTAGCGGGGCAGTCCAAGAGACCCAGTACTTC
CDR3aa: CSVRKSSGAVQETQYF

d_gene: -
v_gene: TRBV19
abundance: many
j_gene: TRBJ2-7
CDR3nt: TGTGCCAGTAGTATACCCCGAGGGGAGCAGTACTTC
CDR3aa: CASSIPRGEQYF

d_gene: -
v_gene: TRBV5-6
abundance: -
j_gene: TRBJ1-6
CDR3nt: TGTGCCAGTAGCTTCGGGGCTAAGCTTGATTCACCCCTCCACTTT
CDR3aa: CASSFGAKLDSPLHF

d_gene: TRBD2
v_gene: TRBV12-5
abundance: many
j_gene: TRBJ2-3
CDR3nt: TGTGCTAGTGGTTTGGTTCTCAGAGCGGGGGGTTCAGATACGCAGTATTTT
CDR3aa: CASGLVLRAGGSDTQYF

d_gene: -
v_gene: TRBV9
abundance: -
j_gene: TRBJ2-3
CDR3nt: TGTGCCAGCAGCGTAGCCCCAGATACGCAGTATTTT
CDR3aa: CASSVAPDTQYF

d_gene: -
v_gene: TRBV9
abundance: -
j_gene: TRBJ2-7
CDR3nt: TGTGCCAGCAGTGACAGGATCCCCTACGAGCAGTACTTC
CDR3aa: CASSDRIPYEQYF

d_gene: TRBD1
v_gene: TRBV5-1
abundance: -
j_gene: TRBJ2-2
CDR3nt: TGCGCTAGCTGCGTGGGACAGGGAATCACCGGGGAGCTGTTTTTT
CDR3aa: CASCVGQGITGELFF

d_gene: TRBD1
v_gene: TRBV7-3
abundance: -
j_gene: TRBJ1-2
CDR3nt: TGTGCCAGCAGCTTATGGGGACAGGTCGATGGCTACACCTTC
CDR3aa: CASSLWGQVDGYTF

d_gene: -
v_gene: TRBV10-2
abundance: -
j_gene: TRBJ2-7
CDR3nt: TGCGCCAGCAGGACCGCCCCCGTGGACGAGCAGTACTTC
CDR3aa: CASRTAPVDEQYF

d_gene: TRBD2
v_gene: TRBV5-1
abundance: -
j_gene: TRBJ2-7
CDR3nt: TGCGCCAGCAAATCCGGGGGGGCCTCGTACGAGCAGTACTTC
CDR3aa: CASKSGGASYEQYF

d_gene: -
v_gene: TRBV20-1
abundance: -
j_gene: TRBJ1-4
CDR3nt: TGCAGTGCATCGAGGACCGGTGAAAACCTGTTTTTT
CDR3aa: CSASRTGENLFF

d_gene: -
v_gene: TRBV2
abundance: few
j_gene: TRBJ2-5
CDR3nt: TGTGCCAGCAGTGATTTACGGGGGACCCAGTACTTC
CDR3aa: CASSDLRGTQYF

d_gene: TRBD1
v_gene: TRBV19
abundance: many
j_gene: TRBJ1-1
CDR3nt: TGTGCCAGTAGTACCACGCGGACAGGACTAAGCACTGAAGCTTTCTTT
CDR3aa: CASSTTRTGLSTEAFF

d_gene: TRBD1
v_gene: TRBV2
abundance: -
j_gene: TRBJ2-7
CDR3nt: TGTGCCAGCAGCGACGGGACAGACAGCTCCTACGAGCAGTACTTC
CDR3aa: CASSDGTDSSYEQYF

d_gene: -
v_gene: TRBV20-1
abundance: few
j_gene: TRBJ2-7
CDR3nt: TGCAGTGCTAGAGATTGGCAGGACTACGAGCAGTACTTC
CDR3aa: CSARDWQDYEQYF

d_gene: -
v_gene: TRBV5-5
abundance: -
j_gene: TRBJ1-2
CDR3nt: TGCGCCAGCAGCTCGGTCCCCGTCATCTATGGCTACACCTTC
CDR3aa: CASSSVPVIYGYTF

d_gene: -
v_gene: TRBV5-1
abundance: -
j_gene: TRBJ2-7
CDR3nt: TGCGCCAGCAGCCAAACGACGACAGGCCTTTACGAGCAGTACTTC
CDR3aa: CASSQTTTGLYEQYF

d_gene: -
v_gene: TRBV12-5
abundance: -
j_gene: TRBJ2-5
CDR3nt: TGCGCCAGCAGGAAGGGAGGGGGCGCGGAGACCCAGTACTTC
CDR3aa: CASRKGGGAETQYF

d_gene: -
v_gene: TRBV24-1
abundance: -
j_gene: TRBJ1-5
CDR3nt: TGTGCCACCAGTGAAAACAGGGTAGGTCAGCCCCAGCATTTT
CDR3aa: CATSENRVGQPQHF

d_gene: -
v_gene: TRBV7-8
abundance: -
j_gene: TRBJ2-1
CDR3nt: TGTGCCAGCAGCCGAGAGGGGAGAGGGCAGACCTTC
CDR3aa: CASSREGRGQTF

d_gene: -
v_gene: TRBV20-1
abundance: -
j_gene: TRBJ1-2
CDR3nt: TGCAGTGCTAGAGTGGGGTATGGCTACACCTTC
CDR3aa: CSARVGYGYTF

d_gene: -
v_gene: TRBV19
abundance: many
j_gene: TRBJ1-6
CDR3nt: TGTGCCAGCAGTATAGCAGAAGTTTCACCCCTCCACTTT
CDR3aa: CASSIAEVSPLHF

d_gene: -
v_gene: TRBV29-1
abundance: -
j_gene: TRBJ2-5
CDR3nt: TGCAGCGGCGCAAAGGGTAATGGGACCCAGTACTTC
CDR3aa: CSGAKGNGTQYF

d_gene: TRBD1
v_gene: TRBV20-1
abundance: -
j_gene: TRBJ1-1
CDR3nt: TGCAGTGCCACCAGGGGGACAGCGAACACTGAAGCTTTCTTT
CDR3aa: CSATRGTANTEAFF

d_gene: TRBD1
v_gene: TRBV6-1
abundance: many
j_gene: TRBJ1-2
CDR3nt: TGTGCCAGCAGAGACAGGGGGACAAATGGCTACACCTTC
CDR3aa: CASRDRGTNGYTF

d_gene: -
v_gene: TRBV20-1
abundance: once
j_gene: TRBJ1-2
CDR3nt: TGCAGTGCTAGTAGGGGGGACACTGAAGGCTACACCTTC
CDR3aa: CSASRGDTEGYTF

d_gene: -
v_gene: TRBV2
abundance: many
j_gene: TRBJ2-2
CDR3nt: TGTGCCAGCAGTGAAATGCATTCCACCGGGGAGCTGTTTTTT
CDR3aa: CASSEMHSTGELFF

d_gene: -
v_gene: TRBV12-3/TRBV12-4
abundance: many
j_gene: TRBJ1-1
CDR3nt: TGTGCCAGCAGTTTAGCAGGGCATGCTGAAGCTTTCTTT
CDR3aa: CASSLAGHAEAFF

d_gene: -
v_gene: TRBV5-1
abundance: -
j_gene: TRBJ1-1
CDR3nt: TGCGCCAGCAGCGCAAAGGTAACGAAAACTGAAGCTTTCTTT
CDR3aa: CASSAKVTKTEAFF

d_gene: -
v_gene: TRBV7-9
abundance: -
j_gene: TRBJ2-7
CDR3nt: TGTGCCAGCAGCTTTTCCGTGAGCTCCTACGAGCAGTACTTC
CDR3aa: CASSFSVSSYEQYF

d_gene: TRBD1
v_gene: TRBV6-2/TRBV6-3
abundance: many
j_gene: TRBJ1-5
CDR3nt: TGTGCCAGCAGCCAACAGGGGGCCAGCAATCAGCCCCAGCATTTT
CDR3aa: CASSQQGASNQPQHF

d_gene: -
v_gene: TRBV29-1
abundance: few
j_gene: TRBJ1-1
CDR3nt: TGCAGCGTTGAAGATCTTATCAGCTTTGAAGCTTTCTTT
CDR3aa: CSVEDLISFEAFF

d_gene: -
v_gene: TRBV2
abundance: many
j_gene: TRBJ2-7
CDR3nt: TGTGCCAGCAGTGAGGGGGCGGTGTACGAGCAGTACTTC
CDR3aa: CASSEGAVYEQYF

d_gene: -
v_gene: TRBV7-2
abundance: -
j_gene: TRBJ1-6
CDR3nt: TGTGCCAGCAGCCGCGCGGCAGACCAGCCCCACCACTTT
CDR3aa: CASSRAADQPHHF

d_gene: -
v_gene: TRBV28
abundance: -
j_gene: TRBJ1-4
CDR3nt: TGTGCCAGCAGTTTGAGAGGGGATGGTGAAAAACTGTTTTTT
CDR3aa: CASSLRGDGEKLFF

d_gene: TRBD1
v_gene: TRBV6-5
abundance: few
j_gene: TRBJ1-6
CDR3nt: TGTGCCAGCAGTCGGGACAGGAACTCACCCCTCCACTTT
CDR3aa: CASSRDRNSPLHF

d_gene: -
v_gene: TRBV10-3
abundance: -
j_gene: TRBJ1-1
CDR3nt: TGTGCCAGCAGTTACGAGGGGGGAGACGGGACTGAAGCTTTCTTT
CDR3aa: CASSYEGGDGTEAFF

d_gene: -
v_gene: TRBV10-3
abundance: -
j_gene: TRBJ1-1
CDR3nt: TGTGCCATCAGTGTTGAGAACACTGAAGCTTTCTTT
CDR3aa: CAISVENTEAFF

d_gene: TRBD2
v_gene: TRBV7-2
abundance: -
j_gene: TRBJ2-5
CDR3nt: TGTGCCAGCGGGCGGGGGGGCTTCACCCCGCCACTTTGGTTC
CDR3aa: CASGRGGFTPPLWF

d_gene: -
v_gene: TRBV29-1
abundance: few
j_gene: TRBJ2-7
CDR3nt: TGCAGCGTTGGTTGGGGTTGGGAGCAGTACTTC
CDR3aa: CSVGWGWEQYF

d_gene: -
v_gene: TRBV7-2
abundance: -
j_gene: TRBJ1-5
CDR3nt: TGTGCCAGCAGCTTTCGAACGACCGGGGAGCAGCCCTATCATTTT
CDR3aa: CASSFRTTGEQPYHF

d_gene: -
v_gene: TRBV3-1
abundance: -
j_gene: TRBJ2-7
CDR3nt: TGTGCCAGCAGCCGAGCCGTACCGGGGGCATACGAGCAGTACTTC
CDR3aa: CASSRAVPGAYEQYF

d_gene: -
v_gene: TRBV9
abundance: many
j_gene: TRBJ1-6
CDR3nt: TGTGCCAGCAGCGTAGGGGGGAATAATTCACCCCTCCACTTT
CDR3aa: CASSVGGNNSPLHF

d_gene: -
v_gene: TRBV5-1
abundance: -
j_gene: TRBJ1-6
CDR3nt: TGCGCCAGCAGCCCACTCGAGTGGGAAGATTCACCCCTCCGCTTT
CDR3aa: CASSPLEWEDSPLRF